The TCR beta chain under discussion was sequenced for a study of beta chain features in type 1 diabetes (dated by TCRdb to about 2018). As for the study more broadly: Mean age, gender distribution, total cell number and subset yield were not different between patients and healthy donors. A total of roughly 100 million sorted cells were examined across all samples, and the number of cells per subset was strongly correlated with RNA yield. In the study, TCRB repertoires of sorted circulating CD4+ T cell subsets from recently diagnosed type 1 diabetes patients were compared with those of matched healthy donors. Regulatory and stem cell-like memory subsets were isolated from only 8 patients and about eight healthy donors, whereas naive and central memory subsets came from all 30 or so donors. Summary of the overall study and its limitations: Because cDNA rather than genomic DNA was sequenced, highly expressing activated cells could have been over-represented, although no difference in activation and CD3 levels was found between groups. Because the HLA sub-analyses included only small numbers of individuals, any influence of HLA type on TCRB rearrangement was left unresolved. PCR might favor shorter templates, but patient and control samples were amplified and corrected together, so any skew would affect both groups equally. Naive, central memory and regulatory TCRB repertoires appeared more similar among patients than among healthy donors. At VDJ recombination sites, type 1 diabetes patients had fewer insertions and more deleted nucleotides, which implies abnormalities in thymic rearrangement. A moderate but significant shortening of TCRB CDR3 length was observed in type 1 diabetes patients in all four CD4+ subsets.

A single peripheral blood draw of approximately 110 mL on average was collected from each donor into heparinised tubes. Naive, central memory, regulatory and stem cell-like memory CD4+ T cells were sorted on a BD FACSAria II using a panel including CD45RO, CCR7, CD25, CD127, CD95 and CD27. Purity was above 95% for every sorted population. Right away, PBMCs were isolated by Lymphoprep density gradient centrifugation and were stained directly, with no culture step. So that batch effects would be minimized, each experiment stained and sorted samples in pairs, pairing one healthy donor with one patient. This clone has just a few counts. What antigen it recognizes has not been identified. The record has no base qualities; no much larger clone is one base away. The entire amount of isolated RNA was reverse transcribed using the High Capacity cDNA Reverse Transcription Kit, so the sequenced TCRB transcripts were expressed ones. Deep immunoSEQ sequencing was performed on naive, central memory and regulatory T cell samples, with an average of about 3.6 million total reads per sample. Sorted cells were lysed in RLT buffer, and RNA was extracted using DNase-treated RNeasy Micro or Mini kits according to cell number. To prevent cross-contamination, each cell subset was processed individually, whereas patient and healthy donor samples were processed jointly. The immunoSEQ multiplex PCR was used to amplify TCRB sequences from cDNA, yielding 87-bp fragments that span the CDR3 region. Sequencing of the amplicons was performed on the Illumina HiSeq platform. The study's own analysis went as follows. Synthetic template baselines were used to correct PCR bias computationally, reads within Hamming distance 2 were collapsed, and singletons that could not be merged were discarded. By aligning reads against IMGT, V, D and J genes, CDR3 length, and insertions or deletions at six rearrangement sites were assigned. Within each subset, clonotype counts were normalized to sorted cell number, after which true diversity and Gini coefficients were computed with the tcR R package. The overlap coefficient, calculated on TCRB nucleotide sequences, was used to measure repertoire sharing. Imported from immuneACCESS, the table was reduced by TCRdb to in-frame sequences with V and J called. These copies leave out some clones; in studies compared against another copy, an unresolved V gene accounts for under half, and the cause of the remainder is not known. The DNA gave D and trimming, while V, J and clone size come from that table. The sample table contains around 150,000 clones; only one count was recorded for about 7.1% of them. The ten largest clonotypes hold 1.1% to 1.5% of the sample.

The sample comprised central memory CD4+ T cells from blood. The clonotype was recovered from a young woman in good health.

The DNA sequence reads TGTGCCAGCTCCCAGGGCTATGAGCAGTTCTTC. This sequence encodes CASSQGYEQFF. In this chain, TRBV6-1 is recombined with TRBJ2-1; the D gene is perhaps TRBD1, on 5 matching bases. The CDR3 spans 11 residues, from the cysteine through the phenylalanine. Only the CDR3 part of the read is kept: 33 bases, read in frame from the first base. According to the germline V gene, CDR1 reads MNHNS and CDR2 reads SASEGT. Trimming takes 8 bases from V and 8 bases from J, and the germline ends sit 10 bases apart.